The 18 T cell receptor beta chains listed next were all sequenced from one sample in a study of identical twins (dated by TCRdb to the mid-2010s). Libraries were prepared through 5' RACE. The sample was run on an Illumina HiSeq 2000. TCRdb trimmed public reads at Q25 via fastp, called clones via MiXCR and kept in-frame beta chains. Duplicate CDR3 protein sequences are folded into a single record with the most common DNA and genes. The sample table records 1.5 million to 2 million distinct CDR3 sequences; around 33% of these occur just once. Clones ranked in the top ten supply about 0.25% of the sample. The sequencing sample was made of cord blood. Every receptor here comes from a newborn girl in good health.

CDR3 region: CATSTGSYNSPLHF. Here the CDR3 DNA reads TGTGCCACCAGCACAGGGTCCTATAATTCACCCCTCCACTTT. This sequence joins TRBV15 and TRBJ1-6; weak D call: TRBD1 (5 bases). Germline CDR1 reads LNHNV; CDR2 reads YYDKDF (reference sequence). The CDR3 spans 14 residues. Trimming cost V 4 bases and J 1 base, with 5 bases left between them.

The CDR3 DNA reads TGTGCCAGCAGTTACTCTGGGACAGGGGGCACAACTAATGAAAAACTGTTTTTT. Its translation is CASSYSGTGGTTNEKLFF. The rearrangement joins TRBV6-5 to TRBJ1-4, with 12 bases matching TRBD1. V lost 0 bases and J lost 0; bases outside the gene matches: 2. In germline, CDR1 is MNHEY, CDR2 SVGAGI. This CDR3 has 18 amino acids.

This sequence joins TRBV21-1 and TRBJ2-5; the D call of TRBD2 is as the table states it, not checked on the DNA. TRBV21-1 is reported as a pseudogene. The CDR3 spans 17 residues. CDR3 DNA: TGTGCCAGCAGCAAAGTTGAGCGGGAGGGCGAGTACAATGAGCAGTACTTC. Protein sequence: CASSKVEREGEYNEQYF.

This clonotype appeared a few times. This chain links TRBV28 with TRBJ2-1; possible D gene TRBD2, 6 bases. The length of the CDR3 is 10 residues. Germline V gene sequence: CDR1 MDHEN, CDR2 SYDVKM. Trimming pared 11 bases from V and 8 bases from J, leaving 10 bases between. DNA of the CDR3: TGTGCCCTGGGGGGTTATGAGCAGTTCTTC. It is translated as CALGGYEQFF.

This clonotype turned up a few times. The chain carries TRBV2 and TRBJ2-1; D is unclear. Germline-derived CDR1 and CDR2 are SNHLY and FYNNEI. Trimming left V 6 bases short and J 2 bases short, with 14 bases between. This CDR3 spans 15 amino acids. CDR3 residues: CASRKRQETYNEQFF. For the CDR3, the DNA is TGTGCCAGCAGAAAAAGGCAGGAGACCTACAATGAGCAGTTCTTC.

In its sample, this clonotype was seen a few times. The chain carries TRBV24-1 and TRBJ2-1; maybe TRBD1 (6 bases). The CDR3 has 13 residues. Germline V gene data show CDR1 as KGHDR and CDR2 as SFDVKD. Trimming took 5 bases from V and 4 from J, leaving 8 bases between them. Here the CDR3 DNA reads TGTGCCACCAGTGGTAGGGGGTACAATGAGCAGTTCTTC. Protein product: CATSGRGYNEQFF.

This clonotype was counted a few times. The chain employs TRBV5-1 and TRBJ1-4, with D unclear. The CDR3 consists of 13 residues. CDR1 is SGHRS, CDR2 YFSETQ, per germline. V shed 3 bases and J shed 3 bases, with 6 bases lying between them. The CDR3 is CASSSRPNEKLFF. The CDR3 region has the DNA TGCGCCAGCAGCTCGCGACCTAATGAAAAACTGTTTTTT.

V is TRBV20-1 and J is TRBJ2-1; TRBD2 matches at 15 bases. The CDR3 runs to 19 residues. V was pared by 4 bases and J by 2 bases, with 12 bases of the junction left unmatched. Germline-derived CDR1 and CDR2 are DFQATT and SNEGSKA (reference sequence). The CDR3 sequence: CSATTGGLAGGTPYNEQFF. The DNA of the CDR3 is TGCAGTGCTACCACTGGGGGACTAGCGGGAGGAACCCCCTACAATGAGCAGTTCTTC.

The sample holds many counts of this clonotype. The J gene is TRBJ2-2, the V gene TRBV28; D possibly corresponds to TRBD2 (5 bases). V lost 4 bases and J lost 1, with 7 bases in between. CDR1 and CDR2 from the germline V gene are MDHEN and SYDVKM. The CDR3 consists of 14 residues. The CDR3: CASSSSGNTGELFF. The CDR3 coding sequence is TGTGCCAGCAGTTCAAGCGGGAACACCGGGGAGCTGTTTTTT.

The rearrangement links TRBV5-4 to TRBJ1-4, with D hard to call. This CDR3 region has 16 residues. Trimming cost V 1 base and J 5 bases, with 15 bases left between them. Germline lookup yields CDR1 SGHNT and CDR2 YYREEE (reference sequence). CDR3 nucleotide sequence: TGTGCCAGCAGCTTGTTCGCGCCCCGGCGAAATGAAAAACTGTTTTTT. It specifies CASSLFAPRRNEKLFF.

This clonotype was observed a few times. The V gene is TRBV15, the J gene TRBJ1-2; D not resolved. The CDR3 totals 14 residues. Germline loops: CDR1 LNHNV, CDR2 YYDKDF (reference sequence). V dropped 0 bases and J dropped 2 bases, with 7 bases sitting between them. CDR3: CATSREGLNYGYTF. The DNA for the CDR3 is TGTGCCACCAGCAGAGAGGGCCTAAACTATGGCTACACCTTC.

This clonotype was counted between two and nine times. In DNA form, the CDR3 reads TGTGCCAGCAGCCAAGAGAGGACAGGGGGCACTGAAGCTTTCTTT. Its protein product is CASSQERTGGTEAFF. V usage is TRBV3-1 and J usage is TRBJ1-1, with 10 bases lining up with TRBD1. The CDR3 has 15 amino acids. V lost 0 bases to trimming and J lost 4 bases; unmatched junction nucleotides: 2. Germline CDR1 LGHDT, CDR2 YNNKEL (reference sequence).

In its sample, this clonotype was seen a few times. V and J are TRBV12-3 or TRBV12-4 and TRBJ2-5; D may be TRBD2 (6 bases). The end of the DNA fits TRBJ2-7 better, so the J call may be wrong. This CDR3 has 15 amino acids. In DNA form, the CDR3 reads TGTGCCAGCAGTTTAGGGCCAGGGAGGAGCTACGAGCAGTACTTC. This codes for CASSLGPGRSYEQYF.

The chain employs TRBV5-4 and TRBJ2-3, with D perhaps being TRBD1 or TRBD2 (6 bases each). The CDR3 has 17 amino acids. Germline V gene sequence: CDR1 SGHNT, CDR2 YYREEE (reference sequence). The V end lost 4 bases, the J end lost 0 bases, and 18 bases lay between the germline ends. DNA for the CDR3: TGTGCCAGCAGCATGGTGGGGGGCCTCCTTAGCACAGATACGCAGTATTTT. As protein: CASSMVGGLLSTDTQYF.

This clonotype has a single count. This may be a read error: a much more frequent sequence differs by one nucleotide. This CDR3 is CASVPGLAGIYNEQYF. CDR3 DNA: TGTGCCAGCGTACCGGGACTAGCGGGAATTTACAATGAGCAGTACTTC. V usage is TRBV28 and J usage is TRBJ2-5, with 13 bases lining up with TRBD2. This CDR3 region has 16 residues. The germline gives CDR1 MDHEN, CDR2 SYDVKM. J lost 11 bases, V lost 8 bases, and 17 bases had no gene match.

This clonotype has just a few counts. The rearrangement joins TRBV9 to TRBJ2-5; maybe TRBD2 (5 bases). The CDR3 runs to 16 residues. The germline V gene encodes CDR1 SGDLS and CDR2 YYNGEE. V was cut by 0 bases and J by 0 bases, with 12 bases left in between. The CDR3 spells CASSVGASRDQETQYF. The CDR3 region has the DNA TGTGCCAGCAGCGTAGGGGCTAGCAGAGACCAAGAGACCCAGTACTTC.

This clonotype was recorded many times. The chain carries TRBV28 and TRBJ2-5; 10 bases are a match to TRBD2. The J segment lost 4 bases and the V segment lost 3 bases, leaving 2 bases of the junction unmatched. This CDR3 has 14 residues. The germline V gene encodes CDR1 MDHEN and CDR2 SYDVKM. The CDR3 DNA reads as TGTGCCAGCAGTTTTCTAGCGGGAGCAGAGACCCAGTACTTC. Amino acid sequence: CASSFLAGAETQYF.

The chain couples TRBV2 to TRBJ1-6; D remains unclear. Deletions cut 7 bases from V and 2 bases from J, with 9 bases between. Germline V gives CDR1 SNHLY, CDR2 FYNNEI. This CDR3 region has 14 residues. The DNA for the CDR3 is TGTGCCAGCACGGTTAGGGCCTATAATTCACCCCTCCACTTT. Translated, it gives CASTVRAYNSPLHF.